The next 28 T cell receptor beta chains were all read from a single sample in a study of spatial heterogeneity in lung cancer. MiXCR was run by TCRdb on the 5' RACE reads, yielding one entry per CDR3 protein. Of about 10,000 distinct CDR3 sequences listed, roughly 4% are singletons. Sample time point: sample taken at primary tumor resection. Whole RNA came from tumor, nontumor lung or frozen PBMC and was sequenced without being sorted. The specimen comprised normal lung tissue next to the tumor, sampled at surgery. These receptors originate from a male donor with early-stage non-small cell lung cancer.

This clonotype was counted many times. This beta chain is an unintended read in a library built for alpha chains; its size means little. The chain joins TRBV12-3 or TRBV12-4 to TRBJ1-6; D not certain. Trimming removed 7 bases from V and 9 bases from J, with 10 bases in between. The CDR3 spans 12 residues. The CDR3 bases are TGTGCCAGCACGGGCGGTGCTTCACCCCTCCACTTT. Translation: CASTGGASPLHF.

This clonotype has at least ten counts. Within a library made for alpha chains, this beta chain is off target, and its count is uninformative. This chain connects TRBV12-3 or TRBV12-4 to TRBJ2-5; 8 bases are a match to TRBD2. J lost 4 bases, V lost 8 bases, and 9 bases had no gene match. This CDR3 is built from 14 residues. The CDR3 loop is CASSNSGDSETQYF. The CDR3 DNA reads as TGTGCCAGCTCAAATAGCGGGGATTCAGAGACCCAGTACTTC.

This clonotype was counted at least ten times. This beta chain came through as a stray read in a library set up for alpha chains, and its size says little. The chain joins TRBV29-1 to TRBJ1-2; the D gene is possibly TRBD1 (5 bases). The V gene's germline CDR1 is SQVTM and CDR2 ANQGSEA. CDR3 length equals 13 residues. The germline V and J ends were trimmed by 2 bases and 4 bases, with 11 bases remaining between them. As DNA, the CDR3 is TGCAGCGTTGAACAGGGCGATGGCTATGGCTACACCTTC. It specifies CSVEQGDGYGYTF.

The sample holds many counts of this clonotype. This beta chain turned up in a library designed for alpha chains; as an off-target read, its abundance says little. The J gene is TRBJ2-5, the V gene TRBV12-3 or TRBV12-4; 14 bases match TRBD2. J gave up 1 base and V 6 bases, and 4 bases lay outside the gene matches. The CDR3 has 16 residues. DNA for the CDR3: TGTGCCAGCAGCCGTGGACTAGCGGGGGGCCAAGAGACCCAGTACTTC. It translates to CASSRGLAGGQETQYF.

This clonotype has a count of ten or more. Since the library was made to target alpha chains, this beta chain is a stray read and its abundance is not meaningful. The chain uses TRBV4-1 and TRBJ1-6, with unresolved D. Per the germline V gene, CDR1 is MGHRA and CDR2 is YSYEKL. This CDR3 is 11 amino acids long. Trimming took 11 bases from V and 8 from J, leaving 10 bases between them. For the CDR3, the DNA is TGCGCCCGATGCATCGATTCACCCCTCCACTTT. It encodes CARCIDSPLHF.

This clonotype is medium-sized. The library was prepared for alpha chains; this beta chain is a stray read, so its frequency means little. The CDR3 DNA sequence: TGTGCCAGCAGCTTAGTCGGGGCCTACGAGCAGTACTTC. It yields the protein CASSLVGAYEQYF. V usage is TRBV7-9 and J usage is TRBJ2-7; possibly TRBD2 for D (5 bases). Germline V gene sequence: CDR1 SEHNR, CDR2 FQNEAQ (reference sequence). This CDR3 region has 13 residues. Trimming cost V 1 base and J 2 bases, with 6 bases left between them.

By frequency in the sample, this clonotype is large. Little can be read into the size of this beta chain, an off-target read in a library designed for alpha chains. This rearrangement joins TRBV20-1 to TRBJ1-2, with D uncertain. This CDR3 has 10 amino acids. Trimming stripped 2 bases from V and 2 bases from J, with 0 bases between. Germline-derived CDR1 and CDR2 are DFQATT and SNEGSKA (reference sequence). CDR3: CSARNYGYTF. CDR3 coding DNA: TGCAGTGCTAGAAACTATGGCTACACCTTC.

Many counts were recorded for this clonotype. This beta chain is an unintended read in a library built for alpha chains; its size means little. The V call is TRBV20-1, the J call TRBJ2-3; 9 bases are shared with TRBD2. The V and J ends lost 8 bases and 0 bases, in that order; junction bases with no gene match: 3. This CDR3 contains 13 residues. CDR1 and CDR2 from the germline V gene are DFQATT and SNEGSKA (reference sequence). CDR3 sequence: CSRAGGSTDTQYF. The CDR3 bases are TGCAGTAGAGCGGGAGGAAGCACAGATACGCAGTATTTT.

In the case of this clonotype: A library prepared for alpha chains yielded this beta chain as an off-target read; its size is of little meaning. V usage is TRBV29-1 and J usage is TRBJ1-5, with TRBD1 matching 8 bases. The V gene's germline CDR1 is SQVTM and CDR2 ANQGSEA. CDR3 size: 15 residues. With V trimmed by 4 bases and J by 4 bases, 9 bases remained unmatched. The CDR3 DNA follows: TGCAGCGTTGTACTAGAGACAGGGGCTAATCAGCCCCAGCATTTT. Its protein product is CSVVLETGANQPQHF.

This clonotype was observed at least ten times. This beta chain lies outside the target of a library built for alpha chains; its clone size means little. The chain links TRBV6-5 to TRBJ2-4, with D hard to call. Germline CDR1 and CDR2: MNHEY and SVGAGI. V shed 2 bases and J shed 1 base, with 6 bases lying between them. This CDR3 has 14 residues. This chain's CDR3 is CASSYGGAKNIQYF. In DNA, the CDR3 is TGTGCCAGCAGTTACGGTGGTGCCAAAAACATTCAGTACTTC.

In this sample, this clonotype turned up many times. Being off target in a library aimed at alpha chains, this beta chain has a size of little meaning. The CDR3 region has the DNA TGCGCCAGCAGCTTGGTCCAAAAGACTGAAGCTTTCTTT. Translated, it gives CASSLVQKTEAFF. V and J are TRBV5-1 and TRBJ1-1; D uncertain. V dropped 0 bases and J dropped 5 bases, with 8 bases sitting between them. The CDR3 loop spans 13 amino acids. CDR1 SGHRS and CDR2 YFSETQ come from the germline V gene. Drawing the rest from reference TRBV5-1 and TRBJ1-1, the complete variable domain is KAGVTQTPRYLIKTRGQQVTLSCSPISGHRSVSWYQQTPGQGLQFLFEYFSETQRNKGNFPGRFSGRQFSNSRSEMNVSTLELGDSALYLCASSLVQKTEAFFGQGTRLTVV.

This clonotype was observed at least ten times. The size of this beta chain means little, since it is a stray read in a library made for alpha chains. The chain joins TRBV27 to TRBJ1-3, with D unresolved. Per the germline V gene, CDR1 is MNHEY and CDR2 is SMNVEV (reference sequence). The CDR3 runs to 15 residues. The V end was cut by 5 bases, the J end by 0 bases, with 11 bases between. CDR3: CASSPSRDSGNTIYF. The CDR3 DNA is TGTGCCAGCAGTCCATCCCGCGACTCTGGAAACACCATATATTTT.

This clonotype has at least ten counts. This beta chain appears as a stray read in a library generated for alpha chains; its size is not informative. The chain uses TRBV2 and TRBJ1-2, with D hard to call. CDR3 length: 14 amino acids. The V and J ends lost 0 bases and 5 bases respectively, with 10 bases between them. Germline lookup yields CDR1 SNHLY and CDR2 FYNNEI. CDR3 DNA sequence: TGTGCCAGCAGTGAAGCAGCCCGTAATTATGGCTACACCTTC. It encodes CASSEAARNYGYTF.

This clonotype has a count of ten or more. The library was prepared for alpha chains; this beta chain is a stray read, so its frequency means little. V and J are TRBV28 and TRBJ1-2; the match to TRBD1 covers 10 bases. V dropped 11 bases and J dropped 2; count of bases not matched to a gene: 8. CDR1 is MDHEN and CDR2 is SYDVKM in the germline V gene. There are 14 residues in the CDR3. For the CDR3, the DNA is TGTGCCTGCGAACCGGGACAGGGGAACTATGGCTACACCTTC. As protein: CACEPGQGNYGYTF.

By proportion, this clonotype is medium-sized. This beta chain appears as a stray read in a library generated for alpha chains; its size is not informative. The CDR3 coding sequence is TGCAGCGTTGAATCCAGTGGGGCCAACGTCCTGACTTTC. Protein: CSVESSGANVLTF. The chain combines TRBV29-1 with TRBJ2-6; D is uncertain. This CDR3 is built from 13 residues. V lost 2 bases, J lost 3 bases, and 5 bases lay in between. Looked up from germline, CDR1 is SQVTM and CDR2 is ANQGSEA.

By share, this clonotype counts as medium-sized. A library made for alpha chains picked up this beta chain off target, so its size means little. This rearrangement joins TRBV20-1 to TRBJ1-2; no definite D call. The V end was cut by 6 bases, the J end by 6 bases, with 8 bases between. Germline-derived CDR1 and CDR2 are DFQATT and SNEGSKA (reference sequence). The length of the CDR3 is 10 residues. The CDR3 is CSATWNGYTF. Written as DNA, the CDR3 is TGCAGTGCGACGTGGAATGGCTACACCTTC.

The sample holds many counts of this clonotype. This beta chain is off target for a library built for alpha chains, so its abundance means little. The chain couples TRBV25-1 to TRBJ2-5; TRBD1 matches at 7 bases. From germline, CDR1 is MGHDK and CDR2 SYGVNS. J was trimmed by 3 bases and V by 10 bases; bases with no gene match: 8. The CDR3 covers 13 residues. CDR3 bases: TGTGCCACTCGAGGGGACAGCAAAGAGACCCAGTACTTC. This sequence encodes CATRGDSKETQYF.

This clonotype was counted ten times or more. Within a library made for alpha chains, this beta chain is off target, and its count is uninformative. The V call is TRBV7-9, the J call TRBJ1-2; the match to TRBD1 covers 11 bases. CDR1 and CDR2 from the germline V gene are SEHNR and FQNEAQ (reference sequence). Trimming removed 0 bases from V and 4 bases from J; junction bases left unmatched: 1. CDR3 length: 15 amino acids. CDR3 sequence reads: CASSLAGTGGYGYTF. The CDR3, as DNA: TGTGCCAGCAGCTTAGCTGGGACAGGGGGCTATGGCTACACCTTC.

This clonotype was picked up a small number of times. This beta chain is an off-target read within a library intended for alpha chains, so its frequency means little. The gene calls are TRBV28 and TRBJ2-7; D unresolved. Per the germline V gene, CDR1 is MDHEN and CDR2 is SYDVKM. V gave up 2 bases and J gave up 8 bases, with 10 bases separating them. This CDR3 region has 12 residues. This chain's CDR3 is CASSLITDQQYF. The CDR3 nucleotides are TGTGCCAGCAGTTTAATTACAGATCAGCAGTACTTC. The complete variable domain, with remaining parts taken from reference TRBV28 and TRBJ2-7, reads DVKVTQSSRYLVKRTGEKVFLECVQDMDHENMFWYRQDPGLGLRLIYFSYDVKMKEKGDIPEGYSVSREKKERFSLILESASTNQTSMYLCASSLITDQQYFGPGTRLTVT.

This clonotype was detected many times. This beta chain is an unintended read in a library built for alpha chains; its size means little. This chain uses TRBV9 with TRBJ2-3; D perhaps matches TRBD2 (6 bases). The CDR3 contains 16 residues. Germline CDR1 and CDR2: SGDLS and YYNGEE. Trimming left V 3 bases short and J 1 base short, with 15 bases between. CDR3 nucleotide sequence: TGTGCCAGCAGCGCCGCAATCGAGCGGGGCACAGATACGCAGTATTTT. Its translation: CASSAAIERGTDTQYF.

Judged by abundance, this clonotype is medium-sized. Because the library targeted alpha chains, this beta chain is an off-target read whose size means little. The gene calls are TRBV5-1 and TRBJ2-5; 7 bases are a match to TRBD1. CDR3 length equals 14 residues. V gave up 6 bases and J gave up 4 bases; unmatched junction bases: 9. Germline CDR1 is SGHRS and CDR2 is YFSETQ. Here the CDR3 reads CASTRQGLRETQYF. CDR3 sequence (DNA): TGCGCCAGCACCCGACAGGGCCTAAGAGAGACCCAGTACTTC.

At least ten counts were recorded for this clonotype. Since it is a stray read in a library aimed at alpha chains, this beta chain has a size that is not meaningful. The rearrangement uses TRBV12-3 or TRBV12-4 and TRBJ1-2; TRBD1 matches 10 bases. With V trimmed by 5 bases and J by 4 bases, 4 bases remained unmatched. CDR3 length equals 14 residues. CDR3 region: CASSPRQGAYGYTF. DNA of the CDR3: TGTGCCAGCAGTCCGAGACAGGGGGCCTATGGCTACACCTTC.

This clonotype occurred many times. A library made for alpha chains picked up this beta chain off target, so its size means little. The V and J genes are TRBV5-6 and TRBJ2-3; tentatively, D is TRBD2 (6 bases). The CDR3 sequence is 16 residues long. Germline loops: CDR1 SGHDT, CDR2 YYEEEE. V lost 6 bases to trimming and J lost 2 bases, with 19 bases between them. The CDR3 bases are TGTGCCAGCACCGTGGGAGGCCCTAGACCCACAGATACGCAGTATTTT. It translates to CASTVGGPRPTDTQYF.

This clonotype occurred many times. Found in a library prepared for alpha chains, this beta chain is an off-target read, and its abundance has little meaning. The V call is TRBV28, the J call TRBJ1-3; D not certain. Germline assignment: CDR1 MDHEN and CDR2 SYDVKM. V was trimmed by 2 bases and J by 4 bases, leaving 15 bases between them. This CDR3 has 16 residues. The CDR3 DNA reads as TGTGCCAGCAGTTTACTCCCTGGCAGCGGCGGAAACACCATATATTTT. Amino acids: CASSLLPGSGGNTIYF.

This clonotype was found many times. A library prepared for alpha chains yielded this beta chain as an off-target read; its size is of little meaning. CDR3 sequence reads: CASSEGTGGNQPQHF. DNA for the CDR3: TGCGCCAGCAGCGAGGGGACAGGGGGCAATCAGCCCCAGCATTTT. The chain employs TRBV10-2 and TRBJ1-5, with 10 nucleotides matching TRBD1. In germline, CDR1 is WSHSY, CDR2 SAAADI. This CDR3 has 15 amino acids. Trimming cost V 6 bases and J 2 bases; bases outside gene matches: 4.

This clonotype was counted at least ten times. Since the library was made to target alpha chains, this beta chain is a stray read and its abundance is not meaningful. The J gene is TRBJ2-3, the V gene TRBV27; D may be TRBD1 (6 bases). The CDR3 is made up of 15 amino acids. Germline V gives CDR1 MNHEY, CDR2 SMNVEV (reference sequence). V lost 4 bases, J lost 4 bases, and 15 bases lay in between. This chain's CDR3 is CASSWDPGVSDTQYF. In DNA, the CDR3 is TGTGCCAGCAGTTGGGACCCAGGGGTGTCAGATACGCAGTATTTT.

This clonotype was observed many times. Little can be read into the size of this beta chain, an off-target read in a library designed for alpha chains. The chain couples TRBV7-9 to TRBJ2-3, with 10 bases fitting TRBD2. V lost 3 bases to trimming and J lost 6 bases; unmatched junction nucleotides: 12. The germline CDR1 and CDR2 sequences are SEHNR and FQNEAQ (reference sequence). The CDR3 spans 17 residues. CDR3 bases: TGTGCCAGCAGCTTGTTTGGGGCTAGCGGGAGAATGGATACGCAGTATTTT. Translation: CASSLFGASGRMDTQYF.

On this clonotype: This beta chain was picked up by a library intended for alpha chains and is off target, so its count carries little meaning. The chain recombines TRBV12-3 or TRBV12-4 with TRBJ2-7; D is unclear. V lost 3 bases and J lost 3, with 9 bases in between. CDR3 size: 13 residues. The CDR3 sequence: CASSLPGRYEQYF. DNA of the CDR3: TGTGCCAGCAGTTTGCCCGGCCGCTACGAGCAGTACTTC.